Listed here are 7 T cell receptor beta chains from one sample, sequenced in a study of T cells after yellow fever vaccination (dated by TCRdb to about 2019). The library was prepared using 5' RACE. Sequencing was carried out with an Illumina HiSeq 2500. The public sequencing data were trimmed at Q25 with fastp and processed into clonotypes with MiXCR by TCRdb, which kept only in-frame beta chains. Rows with one shared CDR3 protein collapse into an entry with the most common genes and DNA. The sample profile shows roughly 500,000 distinct CDR3 sequences; 19% of them were found once. The ten most abundant clones make up 13% to 15% of the sample. Read against the paper, the sample's treatment or condition label means: live attenuated yellow fever vaccine strain. Source: PBMCs, taken 15 days after the yellow fever booster vaccination. The receptors come from a man aged 25-45 years who received the YFV17D yellow fever vaccine.

V gene TRBV24-1 combines with J gene TRBJ2-1; D unresolved. The V gene lost 4 bases and the J gene lost 5 bases, with 14 bases spanning the gap. The CDR3 covers 15 residues. Germline V lookup: CDR1 KGHDR, CDR2 SFDVKD. The CDR3 DNA is TGTGCCACCAGTGACGGGCAGTACCCGAACAATGAGCAGTTCTTC. This gives the protein CATSDGQYPNNEQFF.

The chain is built from TRBV5-4 and TRBJ2-4; 12 positions match TRBD2. The J segment lost 0 bases and the V segment lost 4 bases, leaving 20 bases of the junction unmatched. In germline, CDR1 is SGHNT, CDR2 YYREEE (reference sequence). This CDR3 is 22 amino acids long. CDR3: CASSVGQWSGLAGRGAKNIQYF. The CDR3 bases are TGTGCCAGCAGCGTGGGACAGTGGTCTGGACTAGCGGGGAGGGGAGCCAAAAACATTCAGTACTTC.

The chain has TRBV7-2 and TRBJ2-3; 8 nucleotides line up with TRBD2. Germline-derived CDR1 and CDR2 are SGHTA and FQGNSA. The CDR3 sequence is 17 residues long. Unmatched junction bases numbered 6, after V lost 0 bases and J lost 1 base. This chain's CDR3 is CASSLASGLGGTDTQYF. In DNA form, the CDR3 reads TGTGCCAGCAGCTTAGCGTCGGGACTAGGGGGCACAGATACGCAGTATTTT.

About this clonotype itself: Just one base apart from a much larger clone, this may be a read error. The chain links TRBV2 to TRBJ2-3; D remains ambiguous. Trimming removed 6 bases from V and 2 bases from J, with 9 bases in between. CDR1 SNHLY and CDR2 FYNNEI come from the germline V gene. The CDR3 covers 13 residues. CDR3 sequence: CASRIDITDTQYF. CDR3 in DNA: TGTGCCAGCAGAATTGACATCACAGATACGCAGTATTTT.

This chain uses TRBV11-3 with TRBJ2-1; 7 nucleotides line up with TRBD2. Germline assignment: CDR1 SGHNT and CDR2 YENEEA. This CDR3 has 14 amino acids. With 5 bases clipped from V and 7 bases from J, the junction kept 8 bases outside the gene matches. The CDR3 region has the DNA TGTGCCAGCAGCCGTCATGATAGCGGGAATGAGCAGTTCTTC. Translated, it gives CASSRHDSGNEQFF. Complete variable domain (other parts from reference TRBV11-3 and TRBJ2-1): EAGVVQSPRYKIIEKKQPVAFWCNPISGHNTLYWYLQNLGQGPELLIRYENEEAVDDSQLPKDRFSAERLKGVDSTLKIQPAELGDSAVYLCASSRHDSGNEQFFGPGTRLTVL.

This sequence joins TRBV3-1 and TRBJ1-1, with D maybe TRBD1 (5 bases). Germline loops: CDR1 LGHDT, CDR2 YNNKEL (reference sequence). Trimming cost V 6 bases and J 5 bases, with 13 bases left between them. The length of the CDR3 is 13 residues. CDR3 sequence: CASRLGLTTEAFF. The CDR3 nucleotides are TGTGCCAGCAGACTGGGACTTACTACTGAAGCTTTCTTT.

This sequence joins TRBV5-6 and TRBJ2-7, with TRBD2 matching over 13 bases. In germline, CDR1 is SGHDT, CDR2 YYEEEE. The V segment lost 3 bases and the J segment 3 bases; nucleotides outside the gene matches: 15. CDR3 size: 19 residues. In DNA, the CDR3 is TGTGCCAGCAGCTCCCTCAAACTACGGACTAGCGGGAGAATCTACGAGCAGTACTTC. It yields the protein CASSSLKLRTSGRIYEQYF.